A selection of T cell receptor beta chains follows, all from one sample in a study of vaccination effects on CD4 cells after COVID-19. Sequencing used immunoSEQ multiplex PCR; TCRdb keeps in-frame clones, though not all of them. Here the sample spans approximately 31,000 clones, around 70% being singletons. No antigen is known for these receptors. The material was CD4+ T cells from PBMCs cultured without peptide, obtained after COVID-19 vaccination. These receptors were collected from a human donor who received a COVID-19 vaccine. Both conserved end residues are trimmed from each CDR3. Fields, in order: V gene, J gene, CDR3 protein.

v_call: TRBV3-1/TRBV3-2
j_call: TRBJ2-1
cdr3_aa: ASSQSPSGSSYNEQF

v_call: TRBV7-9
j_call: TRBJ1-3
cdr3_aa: ASSLLGSGNTIY

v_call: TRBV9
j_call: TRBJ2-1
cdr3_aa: ASSVSGTSGYNEQF

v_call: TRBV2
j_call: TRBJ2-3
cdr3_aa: ASSVGRGGTDTQY

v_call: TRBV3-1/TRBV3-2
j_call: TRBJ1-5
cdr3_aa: ASSPRTGVNQPQH

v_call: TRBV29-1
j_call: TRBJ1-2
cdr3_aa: SVGVGGRKDYGYT

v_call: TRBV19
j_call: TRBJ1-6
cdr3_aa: ATRFGQDNSPLH

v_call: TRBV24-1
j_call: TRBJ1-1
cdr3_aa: ATSAGKNTEAF

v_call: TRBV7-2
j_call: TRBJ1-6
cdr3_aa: ASSFGQGANSPLH

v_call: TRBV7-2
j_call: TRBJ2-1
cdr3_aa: ASSLVGGGGGEQF

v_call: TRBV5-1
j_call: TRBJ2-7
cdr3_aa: ASSLDREYEQY

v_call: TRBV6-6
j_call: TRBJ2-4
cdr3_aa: ASKGGPDIQY

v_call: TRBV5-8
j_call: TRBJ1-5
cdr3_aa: ASSFLPQGMGNQPQH

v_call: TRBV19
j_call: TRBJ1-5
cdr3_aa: ASSRGGDQPQH

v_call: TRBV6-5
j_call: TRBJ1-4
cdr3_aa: ASSSSFPGQNEKLF

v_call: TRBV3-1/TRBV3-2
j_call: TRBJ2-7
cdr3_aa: ASSQSAPRLY

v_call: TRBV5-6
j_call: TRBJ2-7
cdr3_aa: ASRPGLAGSYEQY

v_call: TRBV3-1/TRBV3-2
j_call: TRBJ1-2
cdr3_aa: ASSQGLGDGYT

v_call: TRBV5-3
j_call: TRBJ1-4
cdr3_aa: ARRHPPGLR

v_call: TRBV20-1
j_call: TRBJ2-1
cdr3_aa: SASPDSSYNEQF

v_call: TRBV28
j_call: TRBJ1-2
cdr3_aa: ASIGGGAISGGYT

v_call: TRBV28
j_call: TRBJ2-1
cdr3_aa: ASSLWAGGAYNEQF

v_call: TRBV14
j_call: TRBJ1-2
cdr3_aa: ASSQRQGGGYT

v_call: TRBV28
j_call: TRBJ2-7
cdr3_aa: ASGEGPYEQY

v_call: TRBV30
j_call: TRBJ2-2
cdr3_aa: AWRDLGSGTGGRGELF

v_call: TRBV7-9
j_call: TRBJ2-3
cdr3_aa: ASSTRGPDTQY

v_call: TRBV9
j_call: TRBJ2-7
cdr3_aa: ASSVGPRGPYEQY

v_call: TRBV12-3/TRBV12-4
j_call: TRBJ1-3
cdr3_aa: ASSFLLVGIY

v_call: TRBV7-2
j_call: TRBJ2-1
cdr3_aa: ASSLVLAETEQF

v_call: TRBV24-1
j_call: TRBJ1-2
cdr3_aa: ATSDPGQNDGYT

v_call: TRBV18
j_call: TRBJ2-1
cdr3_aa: ASSPGQEANEQF

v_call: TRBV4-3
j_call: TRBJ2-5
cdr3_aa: ASSPGSLQETQY

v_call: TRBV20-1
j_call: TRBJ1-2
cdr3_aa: SASGPRQPLLLGYT

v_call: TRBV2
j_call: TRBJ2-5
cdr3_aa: AIVVTGRETQY

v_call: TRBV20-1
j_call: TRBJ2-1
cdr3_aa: SAKGFDEQF

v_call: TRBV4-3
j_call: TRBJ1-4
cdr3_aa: ASSPGTGSFSGKLF

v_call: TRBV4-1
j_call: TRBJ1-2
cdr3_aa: ASSQTGQGNYGYT

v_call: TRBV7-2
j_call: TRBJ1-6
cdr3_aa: ASSLSMWASTYNSPLH

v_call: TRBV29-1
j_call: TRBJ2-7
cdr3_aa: SVVTGTGGRDEQY

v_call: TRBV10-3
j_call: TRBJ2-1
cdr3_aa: AVARDPNLNEQF